The sequence of this T cell receptor beta chain was determined in a study of cytomegalovirus exposure and HLA in healthy donors. PCR involved 60 Vbeta and 13 Jbeta primers. The method was immunoSEQ multiplex PCR; TCRdb's version includes in-frame clones alone and lacks a portion of them. The sample lists around 150,000 clones; 80% to 85% were seen once. CDR1 and CDR2 from the germline V gene are WSHSY and SAAADI. This CDR3 has 13 amino acids. Trimming took 6 bases from V and 5 from J, leaving 13 bases between them. This sequence joins TRBV10-2 and TRBJ2-5; D may be TRBD2 (6 bases). Material: PBMCs. The receptor was derived from a male donor in good health and CMV-seropositive. CDR3 loop: CASRMGGVETQYF. The CDR3 DNA reads as TGCGCCAGCAGAATGGGCGGGGTGGAGACCCAGTACTTC.